A selection of T cell receptor beta chains follows, all from one sample in a study of molecular identifiers for immune sequencing clone quantification. TCRdb reprocessed the PCR reads via MiXCR and lists one record per CDR3 protein. This table holds fewer than 70,000 distinct CDR3 sequences, 15% to 20% found once. Sequenced sample: naive CD8+ T cells from blood, with Jurkat cell RNA spiked in. The receptors stem from a human donor in good health. Some libraries in this study had Jurkat cell RNA spiked in. Both conserved end residues are part of each CDR3. Each record gives: clone size, D gene, J gene, V gene, CDR3 DNA, CDR3 protein. The D gene is left open where the match is weak. Not all rows give a size; the values are once, few, many and, for expanded clones, a class.

clone_size: many; d_call: TRBD1; j_call: TRBJ2-7; v_call: TRBV6-2/TRBV6-3; cdr3_nt: TGTGCCAGCAGTGGCCCGACAGGGAGCTTCTACGAGCAGTACTTC; cdr3_aa: CASSGPTGSFYEQYF
clone_size: many; d_call: -; j_call: TRBJ1-3; v_call: TRBV28; cdr3_nt: TGTGCCAGCAGCCGAAGAATAGCACAGGGTGAAAACACCATATATTTT; cdr3_aa: CASSRRIAQGENTIYF
clone_size: many; d_call: -; j_call: TRBJ2-7; v_call: TRBV19; cdr3_nt: TGTGCCAGTAGTATCCTCAGGGGGGCCACGAGCGAGCAGTACTTC; cdr3_aa: CASSILRGATSEQYF
clone_size: many; d_call: -; j_call: TRBJ2-7; v_call: TRBV4-1; cdr3_nt: TGCGCCAGCAGCCCTAGAGGGTCTAGTGGCTACGAGCAGTACTTC; cdr3_aa: CASSPRGSSGYEQYF
clone_size: many; d_call: -; j_call: TRBJ1-3; v_call: TRBV28; cdr3_nt: TGTGCCAGCCGCCTCGGTAGCGGGGGAGGAAACACCATATATTTT; cdr3_aa: CASRLGSGGGNTIYF
clone_size: few; d_call: TRBD2; j_call: TRBJ2-7; v_call: TRBV7-2; cdr3_nt: TGTGCCAGCAGCTTATGGCCGGGAGGATTCTACGAGCAGTACTTC; cdr3_aa: CASSLWPGGFYEQYF
clone_size: many; d_call: -; j_call: TRBJ2-3; v_call: TRBV15; cdr3_nt: TGTGCCACCAGCAGAGTCGACTCAATGGGATCGCAGTATTTT; cdr3_aa: CATSRVDSMGSQYF
clone_size: many; d_call: TRBD1; j_call: TRBJ2-3; v_call: TRBV27; cdr3_nt: TGTGCCAGCAGTTCCGACAGGGGCGGGGTGGATACGCAGTATTTT; cdr3_aa: CASSSDRGGVDTQYF
clone_size: many; d_call: -; j_call: TRBJ2-4; v_call: TRBV21-1; cdr3_nt: TGTGCCAGCAGCATTCCGGGACCCCGTACCCAAAACATTCAGTACTTC; cdr3_aa: CASSIPGPRTQNIQYF
clone_size: few; d_call: -; j_call: TRBJ2-7; v_call: TRBV4-1; cdr3_nt: TGCGCCAGCAGCCAAGTTGAGTTGGGAACCTACGAGCAGTACTTC; cdr3_aa: CASSQVELGTYEQYF
clone_size: few; d_call: -; j_call: TRBJ2-7; v_call: TRBV6-1; cdr3_nt: TGTGCCAGCAGTGAAATCGGGACCAACTACGAGCAGTACTTC; cdr3_aa: CASSEIGTNYEQYF
clone_size: many; d_call: TRBD2; j_call: TRBJ2-3; v_call: TRBV4-1; cdr3_nt: TGCGCCAGCAGCCAAGCCGGTAGCGGGAGCTCAGATACGCAGTATTTT; cdr3_aa: CASSQAGSGSSDTQYF
clone_size: -; d_call: -; j_call: TRBJ2-3; v_call: TRBV7-2; cdr3_nt: TGTGCCAGCAGCTTAGCGGTGTGGGGAGGTACGCAGTACTTT; cdr3_aa: CASSLAVWGGTQYF
clone_size: few; d_call: -; j_call: TRBJ2-2; v_call: TRBV5-5; cdr3_nt: TGTGCCAGCAGCTTCCCACGGCGGGACACCGGGGAGCTGTTTTTT; cdr3_aa: CASSFPRRDTGELFF